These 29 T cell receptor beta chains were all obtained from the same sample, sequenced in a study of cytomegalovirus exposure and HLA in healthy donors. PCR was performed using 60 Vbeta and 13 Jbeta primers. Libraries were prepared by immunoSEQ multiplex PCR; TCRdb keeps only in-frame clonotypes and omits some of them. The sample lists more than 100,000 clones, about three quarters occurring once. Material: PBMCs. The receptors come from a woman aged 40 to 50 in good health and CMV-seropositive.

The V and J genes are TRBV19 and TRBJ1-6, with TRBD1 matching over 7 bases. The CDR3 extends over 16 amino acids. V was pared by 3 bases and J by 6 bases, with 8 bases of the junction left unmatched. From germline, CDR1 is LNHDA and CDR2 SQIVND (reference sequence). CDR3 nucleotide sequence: TGTGCCAGTAGTATCCTCAGGACAGGCCCTAATTCACCCCTCCACTTT. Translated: CASSILRTGPNSPLHF.

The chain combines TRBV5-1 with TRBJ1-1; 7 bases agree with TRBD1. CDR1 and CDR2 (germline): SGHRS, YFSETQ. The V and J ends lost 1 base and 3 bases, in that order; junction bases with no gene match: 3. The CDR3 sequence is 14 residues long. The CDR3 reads CASSLTGTDTEAFF. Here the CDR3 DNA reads TGCGCCAGCAGCTTGACCGGGACAGACACTGAAGCTTTCTTT.

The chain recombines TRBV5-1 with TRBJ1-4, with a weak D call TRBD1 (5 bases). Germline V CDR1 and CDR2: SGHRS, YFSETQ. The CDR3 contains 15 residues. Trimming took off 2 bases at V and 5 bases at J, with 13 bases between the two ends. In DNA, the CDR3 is TGCGCCAGCAGCTTCGCTGGGGGGGGGAATGAAAAACTGTTTTTT. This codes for CASSFAGGGNEKLFF.

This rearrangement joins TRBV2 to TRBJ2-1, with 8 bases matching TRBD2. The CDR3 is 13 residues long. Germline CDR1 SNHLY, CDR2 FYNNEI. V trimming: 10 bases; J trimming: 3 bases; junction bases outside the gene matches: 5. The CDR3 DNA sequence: TGTGCCACCCAGCGGGAGAGCTACAATGAGCAGTTCTTC. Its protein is CATQRESYNEQFF.

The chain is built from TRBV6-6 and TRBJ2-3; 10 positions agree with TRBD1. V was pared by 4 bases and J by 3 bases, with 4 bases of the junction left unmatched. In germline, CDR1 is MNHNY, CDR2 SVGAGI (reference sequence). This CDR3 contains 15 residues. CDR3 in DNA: TGTGCCAGCAGTTCTCGGGACAGGGGTACAGATACGCAGTATTTT. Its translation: CASSSRDRGTDTQYF.

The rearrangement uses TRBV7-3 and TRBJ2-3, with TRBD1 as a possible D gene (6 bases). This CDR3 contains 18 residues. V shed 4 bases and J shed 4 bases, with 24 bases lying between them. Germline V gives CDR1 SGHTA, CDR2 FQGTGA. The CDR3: CASSSYGGGAGVPDTQYF. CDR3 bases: TGTGCCAGCAGCTCCTATGGGGGTGGGGCAGGGGTGCCAGATACGCAGTATTTT. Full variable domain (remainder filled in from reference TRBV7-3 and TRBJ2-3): GAGVSQTPSNKVTEKGKYVELRCDPISGHTALYWYRQSLGQGPEFLIYFQGTGAADDSGLPNDRFFAVRPEGSVSTLKIQRTERGDSAVYLCASSSYGGGAGVPDTQYFGPGTRLTVL.

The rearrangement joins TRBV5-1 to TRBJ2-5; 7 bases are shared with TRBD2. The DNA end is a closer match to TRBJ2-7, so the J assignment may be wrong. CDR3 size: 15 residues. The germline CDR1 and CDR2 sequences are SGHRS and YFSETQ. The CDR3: CASSWGGSLSYEQYF. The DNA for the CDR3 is TGCGCCAGCAGCTGGGGAGGGAGCCTATCCTACGAGCAGTACTTC.

This CDR3 is CASSYLPGGTEAFF. In DNA, the CDR3 is TGTGCCAGCAGTTACCTCCCGGGGGGCACTGAAGCTTTCTTT. V gene TRBV6-5 combines with J gene TRBJ1-1, with D possibly matching TRBD1 (5 bases). The CDR3 length is 14 residues. Germline values: CDR1 MNHEY, CDR2 SVGAGI. Trimming shortened V by 2 bases and J by 4 bases, and 11 bases separated the two germline ends.

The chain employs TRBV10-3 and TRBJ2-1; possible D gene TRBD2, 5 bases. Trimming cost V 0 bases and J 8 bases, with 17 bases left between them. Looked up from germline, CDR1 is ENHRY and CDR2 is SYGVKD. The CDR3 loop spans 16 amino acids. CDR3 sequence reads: CAISESRRGARDEQFF. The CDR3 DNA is TGTGCCATCAGTGAGTCCCGCCGGGGAGCTCGCGATGAGCAGTTCTTC.

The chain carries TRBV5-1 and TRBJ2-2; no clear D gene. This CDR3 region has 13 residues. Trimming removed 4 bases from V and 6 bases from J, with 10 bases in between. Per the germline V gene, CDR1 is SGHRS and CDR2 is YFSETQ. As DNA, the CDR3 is TGCGCCAGCAGCCTAGGATTCCCCGGGGAGCTGTTTTTT. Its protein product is CASSLGFPGELFF.

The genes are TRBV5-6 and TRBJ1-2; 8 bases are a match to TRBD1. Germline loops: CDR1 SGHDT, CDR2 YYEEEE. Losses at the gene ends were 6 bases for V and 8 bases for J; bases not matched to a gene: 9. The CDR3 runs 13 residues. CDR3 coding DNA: TGTGCCAGCAACTTCCAGGGGGCGCAAGGCTACACCTTC. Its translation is CASNFQGAQGYTF.

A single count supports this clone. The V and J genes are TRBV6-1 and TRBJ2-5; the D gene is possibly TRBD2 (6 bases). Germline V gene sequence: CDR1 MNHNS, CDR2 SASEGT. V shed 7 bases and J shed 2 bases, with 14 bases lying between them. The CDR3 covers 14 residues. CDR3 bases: TGTGCCAGCAAGTTCTTAAGCGGGCAAGAGACCCAGTACTTC. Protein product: CASKFLSGQETQYF.

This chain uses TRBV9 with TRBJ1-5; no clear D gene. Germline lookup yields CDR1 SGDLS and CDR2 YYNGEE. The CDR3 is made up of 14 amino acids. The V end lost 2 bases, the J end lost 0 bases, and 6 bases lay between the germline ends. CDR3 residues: CASSVGSSNQPQHF. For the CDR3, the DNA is TGTGCCAGCAGCGTTGGCAGTAGCAATCAGCCCCAGCATTTT.

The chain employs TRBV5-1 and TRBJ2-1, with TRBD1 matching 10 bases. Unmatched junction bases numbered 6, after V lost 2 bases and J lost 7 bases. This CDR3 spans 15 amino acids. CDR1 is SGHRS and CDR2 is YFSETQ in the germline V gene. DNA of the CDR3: TGCGCCAGCAGCTTAGGTCCGGGACAGGGGAATGAGCAGTTCTTC. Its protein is CASSLGPGQGNEQFF.

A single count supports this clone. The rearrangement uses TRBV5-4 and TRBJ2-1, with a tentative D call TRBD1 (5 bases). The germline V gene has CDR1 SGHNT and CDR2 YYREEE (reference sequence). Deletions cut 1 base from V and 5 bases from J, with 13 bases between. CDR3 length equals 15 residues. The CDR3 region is CASSLTPQGDNEQFF. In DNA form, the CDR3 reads TGTGCCAGCAGCTTGACACCGCAGGGTGACAATGAGCAGTTCTTC.

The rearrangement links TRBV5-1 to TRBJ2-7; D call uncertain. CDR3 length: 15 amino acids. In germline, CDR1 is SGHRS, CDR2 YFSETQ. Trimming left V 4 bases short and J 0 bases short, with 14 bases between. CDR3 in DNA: TGCGCCAGCAGCCGTATAGGAGAGAGCTCCTACGAGCAGTACTTC. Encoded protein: CASSRIGESSYEQYF.

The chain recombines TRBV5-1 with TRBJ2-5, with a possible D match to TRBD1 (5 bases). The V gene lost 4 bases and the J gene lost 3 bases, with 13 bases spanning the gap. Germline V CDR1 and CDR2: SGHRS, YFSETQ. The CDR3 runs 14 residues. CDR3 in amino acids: CASSPRQTEETQYF. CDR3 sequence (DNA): TGCGCCAGCAGCCCCAGACAGACAGAAGAGACCCAGTACTTC.

This chain's CDR3 is CASSPEGGTGFARQYF. Written as DNA, the CDR3 is TGTGCCAGCTCACCCGAAGGGGGGACAGGTTTCGCGAGACAGTACTTC. The rearrangement joins TRBV18 to TRBJ2-7; 8 bases agree with TRBD1. Trimming at V came to 3 bases and at J to 10 bases, leaving 17 bases not matched to a gene. The CDR3 totals 16 residues. CDR1 and CDR2 (germline): KGHSH, LQKENI.

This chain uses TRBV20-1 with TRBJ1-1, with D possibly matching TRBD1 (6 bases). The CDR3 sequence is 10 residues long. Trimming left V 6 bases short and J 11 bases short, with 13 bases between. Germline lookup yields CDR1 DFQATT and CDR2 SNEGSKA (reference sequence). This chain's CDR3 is CSAQDRRAFF. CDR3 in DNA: TGCAGTGCCCAGGACAGAAGGGCTTTCTTT.

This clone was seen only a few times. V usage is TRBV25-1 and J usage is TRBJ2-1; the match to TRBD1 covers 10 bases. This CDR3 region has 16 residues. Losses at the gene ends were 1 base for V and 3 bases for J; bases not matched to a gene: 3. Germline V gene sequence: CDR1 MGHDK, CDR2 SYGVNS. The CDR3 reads CASSESGQGNYNEQFF. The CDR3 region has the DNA TGTGCCAGCAGTGAATCGGGACAGGGGAACTACAATGAGCAGTTCTTC.

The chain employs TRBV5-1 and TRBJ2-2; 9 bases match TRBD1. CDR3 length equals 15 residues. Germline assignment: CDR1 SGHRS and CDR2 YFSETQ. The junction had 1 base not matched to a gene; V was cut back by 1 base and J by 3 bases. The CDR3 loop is CASSLTGGDTGELFF. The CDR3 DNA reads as TGCGCCAGCAGCTTGACAGGGGGCGACACCGGGGAGCTGTTTTTT.

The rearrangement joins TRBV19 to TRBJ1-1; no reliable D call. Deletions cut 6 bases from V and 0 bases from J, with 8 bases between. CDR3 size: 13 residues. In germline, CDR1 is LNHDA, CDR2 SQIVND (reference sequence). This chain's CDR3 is CASRAQMNTEAFF. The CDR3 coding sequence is TGTGCCAGTAGAGCACAGATGAACACTGAAGCTTTCTTT.

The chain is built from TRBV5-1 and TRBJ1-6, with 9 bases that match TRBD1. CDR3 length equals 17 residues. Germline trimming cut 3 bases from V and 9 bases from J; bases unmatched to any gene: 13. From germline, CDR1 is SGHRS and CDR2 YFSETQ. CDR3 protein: CASSSRDRVLRRSPLHF. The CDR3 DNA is TGCGCCAGCAGCTCCCGGGACAGGGTTCTCCGACGTTCACCCCTCCACTTT.

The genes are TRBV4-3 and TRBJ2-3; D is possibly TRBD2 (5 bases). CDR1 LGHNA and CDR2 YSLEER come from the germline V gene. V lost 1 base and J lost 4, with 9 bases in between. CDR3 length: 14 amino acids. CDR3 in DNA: TGCGCCAGCAGCCAAGGACCGGGATCAGATACGCAGTATTTT. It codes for CASSQGPGSDTQYF.

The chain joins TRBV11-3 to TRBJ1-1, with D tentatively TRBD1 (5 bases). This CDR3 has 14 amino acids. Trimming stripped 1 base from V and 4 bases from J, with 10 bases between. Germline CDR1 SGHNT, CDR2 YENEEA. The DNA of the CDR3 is TGTGCCAGCAGCTTAGGGGGGGGTGGCACTGAAGCTTTCTTT. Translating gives CASSLGGGGTEAFF.

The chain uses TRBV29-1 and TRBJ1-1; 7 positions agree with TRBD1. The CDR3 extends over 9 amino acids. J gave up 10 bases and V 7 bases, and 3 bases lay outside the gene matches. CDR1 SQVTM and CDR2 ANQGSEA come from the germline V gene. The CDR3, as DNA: TGCAGCGCCGGGACAGCAGCTTTCTTT. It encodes CSAGTAAFF.

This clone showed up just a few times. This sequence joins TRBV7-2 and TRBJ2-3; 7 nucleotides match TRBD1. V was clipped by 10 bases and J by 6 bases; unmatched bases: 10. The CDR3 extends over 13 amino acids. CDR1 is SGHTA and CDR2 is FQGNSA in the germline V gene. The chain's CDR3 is CATPTGLGDTQYF. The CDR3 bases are TGTGCCACCCCGACAGGGTTGGGGGATACGCAGTATTTT.

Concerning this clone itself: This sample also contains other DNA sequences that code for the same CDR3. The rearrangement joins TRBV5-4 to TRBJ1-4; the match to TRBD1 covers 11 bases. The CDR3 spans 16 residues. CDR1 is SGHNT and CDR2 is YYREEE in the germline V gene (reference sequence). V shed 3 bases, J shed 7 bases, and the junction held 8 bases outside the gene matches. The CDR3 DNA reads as TGTGCCAGCAGCTCCGGACAGGGGGCCGAAGGTGAAAAACTGTTTTTT. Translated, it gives CASSSGQGAEGEKLFF.

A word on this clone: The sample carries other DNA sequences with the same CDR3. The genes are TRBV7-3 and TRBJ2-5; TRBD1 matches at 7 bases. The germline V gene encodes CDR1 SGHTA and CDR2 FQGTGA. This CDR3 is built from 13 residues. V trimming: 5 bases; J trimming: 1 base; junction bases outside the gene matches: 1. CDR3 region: CASSRGPQETQYF. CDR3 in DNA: TGTGCCAGCAGCAGGGGGCCCCAAGAGACCCAGTACTTC. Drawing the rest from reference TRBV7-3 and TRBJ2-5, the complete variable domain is GAGVSQTPSNKVTEKGKYVELRCDPISGHTALYWYRQSLGQGPEFLIYFQGTGAADDSGLPNDRFFAVRPEGSVSTLKIQRTERGDSAVYLCASSRGPQETQYFGPGTRLLVL.